What follows are 17 T cell receptor beta chains derived from one specimen sequenced in a study of T cell responses to AZD1222 COVID-19 vaccine. Using immunoSEQ multiplex PCR, the repertoire was profiled, and TCRdb retains in-frame clones only, with some absent. Altogether 120,000 or so clones are present, 70% to 90% being singletons, with the ten largest covering 1.5% to 2%. The sequencing used peripheral blood, collected on day 0 of AZD1222 vaccination. These receptors all stem from an adult in good health.

The gene calls are TRBV5-1 and TRBJ2-7; unclear D gene. The CDR3 totals 15 residues. Trimming pared 0 bases from V and 6 bases from J, leaving 16 bases between. Germline V CDR1 and CDR2: SGHRS, YFSETQ. The CDR3 sequence is CASSLARSLPLEQYF. CDR3 DNA: TGCGCCAGCAGCTTGGCCCGGAGCCTGCCCCTCGAGCAGTACTTC.

J is TRBJ1-1 and V is TRBV7-2; possible D gene TRBD1, 5 bases. The V end lost 2 bases, the J end lost 3 bases, and 13 bases lay between the germline ends. The CDR3 has 15 residues. CDR1 SGHTA and CDR2 FQGNSA come from the germline V gene. CDR3 sequence reads: CASSLYGTVDTEAFF. CDR3 DNA sequence: TGTGCCAGCAGCTTATATGGGACGGTGGACACTGAAGCTTTCTTT.

This sequence joins TRBV5-6 and TRBJ2-5; 8 positions match TRBD1. Germline V gene lookup returns CDR1 SGHDT and CDR2 YYEEEE. There are 13 residues in the CDR3. The trim removed 4 bases at V and 4 bases at J, leaving 3 bases unmatched. The CDR3 loop reads CASSLRGRETQYF. In DNA form, the CDR3 reads TGTGCCAGCAGCCTCAGGGGGCGAGAGACCCAGTACTTC. The whole variable domain, filled in from reference TRBV5-6 and TRBJ2-5, reads DAGVTQSPTHLIKTRGQQVTLRCSPKSGHDTVSWYQQALGQGPQFIFQYYEEEERQRGNFPDRFSGHQFPNYSSELNVNALLLGDSALYLCASSLRGRETQYFGPGTRLLVL.

The V and J genes are TRBV7-2 and TRBJ2-7, with 8 bases matching TRBD1. In germline, CDR1 is SGHTA, CDR2 FQGNSA. V shed 4 bases and J 1 base; nucleotides not matched to a gene: 6. This CDR3 comprises 15 residues. CDR3 bases: TGTGCCAGCAGCTCAGGGGGCCAAGGGTCCTACGAGCAGTACTTC. Translating gives CASSSGGQGSYEQYF. The whole variable domain, filled in from reference TRBV7-2 and TRBJ2-7, reads GAGVSQSPSNKVTEKGKDVELRCDPISGHTALYWYRQSLGQGLEFLIYFQGNSAPDKSGLPSDRFSAERTGGSVSTLTIQRTQQEDSAVYLCASSSGGQGSYEQYFGPGTRLTVT.

The genes are TRBV7-6 and TRBJ2-2; no clear D gene. With 1 base removed from V and 6 bases from J, the gap between germline ends came to 9 bases. The CDR3 runs 14 residues. The V gene's germline CDR1 is SGHVS and CDR2 FNYEAQ. DNA of the CDR3: TGTGCCAGCAGCTTAGTAGGAAGGTCCGGGGAGCTGTTTTTT. This gives the protein CASSLVGRSGELFF.

The J gene is TRBJ1-1, the V gene TRBV7-9, with D possibly being TRBD1 (5 bases). The ends were cut back, 4 bases at V and 6 bases at J, with 18 bases in the middle. CDR1 SEHNR and CDR2 FQNEAQ come from the germline V gene (reference sequence). The CDR3 is 15 amino acids. This CDR3 is CASSYRTSYQAEAFF. In DNA, the CDR3 is TGTGCCAGCAGCTATCGGACATCGTATCAGGCTGAAGCTTTCTTT.

The chain uses TRBV15 and TRBJ2-3; 8 bases match TRBD1. CDR3 size: 15 residues. CDR1 is LNHNV, CDR2 YYDKDF, per germline (reference sequence). After removal of 5 bases from V and 2 bases from J, the junction contained 6 bases not matched to a gene. The chain's CDR3 is CATSLQGAPTDTQYF. CDR3 in DNA: TGTGCCACCAGCTTGCAGGGGGCCCCCACAGATACGCAGTATTTT. Using reference TRBV15 and TRBJ2-3 for the parts outside the CDR3, the full variable domain is DAMVIQNPRYQVTQFGKPVTLSCSQTLNHNVMYWYQQKSSQAPKLLFHYYDKDFNNEADTPDNFQSRRPNTSFCFLDIRSPGLGDTAMYLCATSLQGAPTDTQYFGPGTRLTVL.

The chain is built from TRBV6-5 and TRBJ1-2; maybe TRBD1 (6 bases). Germline V CDR1 and CDR2: MNHEY, SVGAGI. Trimming shortened V by 4 bases and J by 5 bases, and 11 bases separated the two germline ends. The CDR3 has 13 amino acids. CDR3 protein: CASSSGDSYGYTF. The CDR3 DNA follows: TGTGCCAGCAGTTCAGGGGACTCTTATGGCTACACCTTC.

This chain uses TRBV15 with TRBJ2-4; D is possibly TRBD1 (6 bases). The germline CDR1 and CDR2 sequences are LNHNV and YYDKDF (reference sequence). V shed 8 bases and J shed 0 bases, with 20 bases lying between them. The CDR3 is made up of 17 amino acids. This chain's CDR3 is CATGGRTDNSAKNIQYF. CDR3 nucleotide sequence: TGTGCCACCGGTGGGCGGACAGATAACTCAGCCAAAAACATTCAGTACTTC.

The chain joins TRBV14 to TRBJ1-1; 8 bases are a match to TRBD1. Trimming at V came to 3 bases and at J to 1 base, leaving 7 bases not matched to a gene. This CDR3 spans 16 amino acids. Germline-derived CDR1 and CDR2 are SGHDN and FVKESK. In DNA form, the CDR3 reads TGTGCCAGCAGCCATCGTCCCGGGACAGGGAACACTGAAGCTTTCTTT. It specifies CASSHRPGTGNTEAFF.

This clone has just a few counts. V gene TRBV11-2 combines with J gene TRBJ1-1, with a tentative D call TRBD1 (6 bases). This CDR3 contains 15 residues. In germline, CDR1 is SGHAT, CDR2 FQNNGV. V was cut by 3 bases and J by 8 bases, with 19 bases left in between. DNA for the CDR3: TGTGCCAGCAGCTTCGGGATAGGGGGTACAGGGGAAGCTTTCTTT. As protein: CASSFGIGGTGEAFF.

Details on this clone: Other DNA sequences in the same sample also yield this CDR3. The genes are TRBV18 and TRBJ1-5; TRBD1 matches 7 bases. Losses at the gene ends were 3 bases for V and 1 base for J; bases not matched to a gene: 0. Germline V gives CDR1 KGHSH, CDR2 LQKENI. This CDR3 has 14 residues. CDR3 sequence: CASSPGQSNQPQHF. The CDR3 DNA reads as TGTGCCAGCTCACCGGGACAGAGCAATCAGCCCCAGCATTTT.

The rearrangement links TRBV15 to TRBJ1-3; 7 nucleotides agree with TRBD1. Germline CDR1 LNHNV, CDR2 YYDKDF (reference sequence). This CDR3 region has 13 residues. The J segment lost 8 bases and the V segment lost 5 bases, leaving 6 bases of the junction unmatched. CDR3 bases: TGTGCCACCAGCGAGGGGGCAAGGGACACCATATATTTT. This gives the protein CATSEGARDTIYF.

The chain employs TRBV15 and TRBJ1-2; tentative D call: TRBD1 (5 bases). Trimming cost V 0 bases and J 5 bases, with 22 bases left between them. Germline CDR1 and CDR2: LNHNV and YYDKDF (reference sequence). The CDR3 loop spans 18 amino acids. This chain's CDR3 is CATSRDSAANRSPYGYTF. CDR3 in DNA: TGTGCCACCAGCAGAGATAGTGCGGCAAACAGGTCTCCTTATGGCTACACCTTC.

The chain recombines TRBV3-1 (or the pseudogene TRBV3-2) with TRBJ2-3; TRBD1 matches at 7 bases. CDR1 is LGHDT, CDR2 YNNKEL, per germline (reference sequence). The CDR3 spans 14 residues. V was pared by 1 base and J by 6 bases, with 4 bases of the junction left unmatched. CDR3 bases: TGTGCCAGCAGCCAAGGGAACAGGGGTGATACGCAGTATTTT. This codes for CASSQGNRGDTQYF.

The chain couples TRBV9 to TRBJ1-4, with 7 bases that match TRBD1. Germline V CDR1 and CDR2: SGDLS, YYNGEE. This CDR3 has 15 amino acids. V lost 0 bases and J lost 3; bases outside the gene matches: 2. The CDR3 protein is CASSVDGTANEKLFF. The CDR3 nucleotides read TGTGCCAGCAGCGTAGACGGGACAGCTAATGAAAAACTGTTTTTT.

This chain links TRBV7-8 with TRBJ1-5; D gene ambiguous. V shed 5 bases and J shed 2 bases, with 13 bases lying between them. The CDR3 consists of 15 residues. The germline CDR1 and CDR2 sequences are SGHVS and FQNEAQ. CDR3 DNA sequence: TGTGCCAGCAGCCACCGGCGAAGTCGCAATCAGCCCCAGCATTTT. It yields the protein CASSHRRSRNQPQHF.